A single sample is the source of the 9 T cell receptor beta chains below, sequenced in a study of regulatory T cells in long-lasting Graves disease. The TCR beta library used iRepertoire HTBI primers with Arm-PCR amplification of CDR3. MiXCR, run by TCRdb on the multiplex PCR reads, gives a single entry per CDR3 protein. Among roughly 380,000 distinct CDR3 sequences listed, around 15% were seen once. This sample's time point: newly diagnosed GD, antithyroid drugs for less than 3 months. TCR sequences were obtained from RNA taken from PBMCs. The input for sequencing was peripheral blood mononuclear cells (PBMCs), taken at new diagnosis, from a patient treated with antithyroid drugs. The receptors here all came from a female donor with Graves disease.

The rearrangement links TRBV9 to TRBJ2-2, with 10 bases that match TRBD2. This CDR3 comprises 17 residues. The V and J ends lost 6 bases and 2 bases, in that order; junction bases with no gene match: 10. Germline V gene lookup returns CDR1 SGDLS and CDR2 YYNGEE. CDR3 amino acids: CASTRAGGTANTGELFF. In DNA form, the CDR3 reads TGTGCCAGCACCCGAGCGGGAGGGACCGCTAACACCGGGGAGCTGTTTTTT.

A few counts support this clonotype. This clone may be a read error of a much larger clone one base away. The chain is built from TRBV20-1 and TRBJ2-7, with D unresolved. V lost 1 base to trimming and J lost 2 bases, with 18 bases between them. There are 16 residues in the CDR3. Germline V gives CDR1 DFQATT, CDR2 SNEGSKA (reference sequence). DNA for the CDR3: TGCAGTGCTAGAGGTGCCCCACTAATGGGGACCTACGAGCAGTACTTC. It is translated as CSARGAPLMGTYEQYF.

This clonotype was seen a single time. The V call is TRBV3-1, the J call TRBJ2-7; 9 nucleotides match TRBD2. The CDR3 covers 15 residues. Losses at the gene ends were 0 bases for V and 5 bases for J; bases not matched to a gene: 5. In germline, CDR1 is LGHDT, CDR2 YNNKEL (reference sequence). CDR3 sequence: CASSQEGGRANEQYF. The CDR3 DNA reads TGTGCCAGCAGCCAAGAAGGCGGGAGGGCCAACGAGCAGTACTTC.

There are many counts of this clonotype. The chain joins TRBV7-9 to TRBJ1-1; possible D gene TRBD1, 5 bases. Between the trimmed V and J ends, which lost 4 bases and 6 bases, there was a span of 15 bases. Germline loops: CDR1 SEHNR, CDR2 FQNEAQ (reference sequence). The CDR3 is made up of 14 amino acids. The CDR3 DNA follows: TGTGCCAGCAGCTCGATTGGGGGAGACGCTGAAGCTTTCTTT. Protein product: CASSSIGGDAEAFF.

This clonotype has at least ten counts. The chain links TRBV12-3 or TRBV12-4 to TRBJ2-2; weak D call: TRBD2 (6 bases). Trimming pared 4 bases from V and 2 bases from J, leaving 14 bases between. The CDR3 totals 16 residues. The CDR3 here is CASSSVAEANTGELFF. The CDR3, as DNA: TGTGCCAGCAGTTCTGTAGCGGAGGCAAACACCGGGGAGCTGTTTTTT.

This clonotype has a count of ten or more. The CDR3 sequence is CATSISRQGNQPQHF. The CDR3 region has the DNA TGTGCCACCAGCATCTCTAGACAGGGCAATCAGCCCCAGCATTTT. The chain employs TRBV15 and TRBJ1-5; perhaps TRBD1 as D (6 bases). The germline V and J ends were trimmed by 4 bases and 2 bases, with 12 bases remaining between them. The CDR3 loop spans 15 amino acids. CDR1 is LNHNV and CDR2 is YYDKDF in the germline V gene (reference sequence).

This clonotype showed up many times. The rearrangement uses TRBV27 and TRBJ1-1; 10 bases align to TRBD1. The germline V gene encodes CDR1 MNHEY and CDR2 SMNVEV (reference sequence). With 4 bases clipped from V and 4 bases from J, the junction kept 6 bases outside the gene matches. This CDR3 region has 15 residues. CDR3 loop: CASSSSGTGATEAFF. The CDR3 DNA is TGTGCCAGCAGTTCTTCCGGGACAGGGGCCACTGAAGCTTTCTTT.

This clonotype was observed many times. The chain has TRBV6-5 and TRBJ2-5; 10 nucleotides match TRBD1. CDR1 is MNHEY and CDR2 is SVGAGI in the germline V gene. The CDR3 extends over 16 amino acids. J lost 6 bases, V lost 0 bases, and 7 bases had no gene match. The CDR3 is CASSYSETGGPKTQYF. CDR3 nucleotide sequence: TGTGCCAGCAGTTACTCGGAGACAGGGGGCCCCAAGACCCAGTACTTC.

In regard to this clonotype: Only one base separates this from a far larger clonotype, so it likely reflects a read error. The genes are TRBV5-4 and TRBJ2-5; D gene uncertain. Germline lookup yields CDR1 SGHNT and CDR2 YYREEE (reference sequence). CDR3 size: 17 residues. Trimming left V 3 bases short and J 1 base short, with 19 bases between. The DNA of the CDR3 is TGTGCCAGCAGCTCGGAAAGCCCTAGTTCGACCCAAGAGACCCAGTACTTC. This translates into CASSSESPSSTQETQYF. Combining the CDR3 with reference TRBV5-4 and TRBJ2-5 gives the whole variable domain ETGVTQSPTHLIKTRGQQVTLRCSSQSGHNTVSWYQQALGQGPQFIFQYYREEENGRGNFPPRFSGLQFPNYSSELNVNALELDDSALYLCASSSESPSSTQETQYFGPGTRLLVL.